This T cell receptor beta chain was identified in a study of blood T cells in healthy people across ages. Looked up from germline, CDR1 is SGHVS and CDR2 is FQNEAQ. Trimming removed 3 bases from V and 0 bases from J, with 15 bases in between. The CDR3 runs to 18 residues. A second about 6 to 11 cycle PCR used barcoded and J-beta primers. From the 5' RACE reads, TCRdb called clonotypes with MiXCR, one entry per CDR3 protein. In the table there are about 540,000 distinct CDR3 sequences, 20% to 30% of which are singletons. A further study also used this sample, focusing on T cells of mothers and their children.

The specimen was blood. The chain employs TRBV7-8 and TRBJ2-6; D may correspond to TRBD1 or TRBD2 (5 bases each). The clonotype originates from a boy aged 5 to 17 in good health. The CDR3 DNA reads TGTGCCAGCAGCTTTAGGTGGGACCGCAGCTCTGGGGCCAACGTCCTGACTTTC. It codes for CASSFRWDRSSGANVLTF.